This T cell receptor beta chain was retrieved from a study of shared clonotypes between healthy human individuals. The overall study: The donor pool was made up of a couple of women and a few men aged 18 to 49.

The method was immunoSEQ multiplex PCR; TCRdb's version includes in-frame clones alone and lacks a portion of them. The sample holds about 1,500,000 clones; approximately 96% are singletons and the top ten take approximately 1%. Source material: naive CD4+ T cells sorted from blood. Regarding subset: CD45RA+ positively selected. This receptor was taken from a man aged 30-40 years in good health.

CDR3 DNA: TGCGCCAGCAGCCAGGGACAGGGGCTGAACACTGAAGCTTTCTTT. Protein sequence: CASSQGQGLNTEAFF. This rearrangement joins TRBV4-1 to TRBJ1-1, with 10 bases fitting TRBD1. The CDR3 contains 15 residues. Germline V gene lookup returns CDR1 MGHRA and CDR2 YSYEKL. V trimming: 3 bases; J trimming: 0 bases; junction bases outside the gene matches: 1.